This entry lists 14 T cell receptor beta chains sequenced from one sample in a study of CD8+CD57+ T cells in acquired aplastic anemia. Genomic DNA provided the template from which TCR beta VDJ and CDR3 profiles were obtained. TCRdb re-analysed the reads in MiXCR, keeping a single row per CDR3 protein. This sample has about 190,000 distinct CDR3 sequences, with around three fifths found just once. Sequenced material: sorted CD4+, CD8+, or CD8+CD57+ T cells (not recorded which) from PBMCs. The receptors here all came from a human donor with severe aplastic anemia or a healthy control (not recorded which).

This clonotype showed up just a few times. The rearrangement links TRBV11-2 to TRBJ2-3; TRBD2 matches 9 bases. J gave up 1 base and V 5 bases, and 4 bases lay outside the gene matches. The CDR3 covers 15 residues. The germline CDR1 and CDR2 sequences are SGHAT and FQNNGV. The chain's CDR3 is CASSPWTSGTDTQYF. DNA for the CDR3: TGTGCCAGCAGCCCATGGACTAGCGGCACAGATACGCAGTATTTT.

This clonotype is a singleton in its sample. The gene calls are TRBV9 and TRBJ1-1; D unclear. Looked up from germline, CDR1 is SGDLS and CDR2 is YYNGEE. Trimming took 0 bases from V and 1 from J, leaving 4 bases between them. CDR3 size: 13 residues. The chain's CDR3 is CASSVVRNTEAFF. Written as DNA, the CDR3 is TGTGCCAGCAGCGTAGTTAGGAACACTGAAGCTTTCTTT.

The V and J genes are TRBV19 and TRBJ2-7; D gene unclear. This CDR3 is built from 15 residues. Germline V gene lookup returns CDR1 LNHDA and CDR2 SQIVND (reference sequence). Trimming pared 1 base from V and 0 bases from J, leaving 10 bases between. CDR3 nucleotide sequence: TGTGCCAGTAGTATAGTTCTCGGAAACTCCTACGAGCAGTACTTC. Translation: CASSIVLGNSYEQYF.

The CDR3 DNA reads as TGTGCCAGCAGAGTAGCGGGAGTTACCATGAATGAGCAGTTCTTC. Its translation: CASRVAGVTMNEQFF. The chain employs TRBV12-3 or TRBV12-4 and TRBJ2-1; TRBD2 agrees at 9 bases. V dropped 6 bases and J dropped 7; count of bases not matched to a gene: 10. This CDR3 is 15 amino acids long.

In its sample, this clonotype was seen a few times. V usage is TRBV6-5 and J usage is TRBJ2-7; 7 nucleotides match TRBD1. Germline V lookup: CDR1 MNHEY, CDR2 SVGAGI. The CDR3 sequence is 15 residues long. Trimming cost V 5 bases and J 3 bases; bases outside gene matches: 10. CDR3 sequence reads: CASSPTGTAVYEQYF. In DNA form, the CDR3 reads TGTGCCAGCAGTCCAACGGGGACAGCCGTCTACGAGCAGTACTTC.

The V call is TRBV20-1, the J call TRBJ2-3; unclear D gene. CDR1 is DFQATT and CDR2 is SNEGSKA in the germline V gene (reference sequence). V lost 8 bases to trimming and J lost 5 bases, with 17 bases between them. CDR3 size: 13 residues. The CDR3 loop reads CSTLRPVGDTQYF. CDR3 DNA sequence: TGCAGTACCCTGAGGCCGGTGGGAGATACGCAGTATTTT.

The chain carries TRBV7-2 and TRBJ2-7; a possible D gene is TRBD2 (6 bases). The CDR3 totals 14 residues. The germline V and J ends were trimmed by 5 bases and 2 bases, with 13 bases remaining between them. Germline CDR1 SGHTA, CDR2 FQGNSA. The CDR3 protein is CASSTTLATYEQYF. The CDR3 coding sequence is TGTGCCAGCAGCACCACGCTAGCGACCTACGAGCAGTACTTC.

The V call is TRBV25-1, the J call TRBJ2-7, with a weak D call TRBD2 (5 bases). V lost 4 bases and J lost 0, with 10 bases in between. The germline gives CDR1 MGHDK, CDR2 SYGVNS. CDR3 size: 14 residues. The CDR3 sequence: CASSGAGGSYEQYF. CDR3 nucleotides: TGTGCCAGCAGTGGGGCGGGCGGCTCCTACGAGCAGTACTTC.

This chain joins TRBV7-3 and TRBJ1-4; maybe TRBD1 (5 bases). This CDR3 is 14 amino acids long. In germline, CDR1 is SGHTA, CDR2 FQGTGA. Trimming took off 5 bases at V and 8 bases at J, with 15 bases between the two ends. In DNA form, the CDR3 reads TGTGCCAGCAGCCAACTGGCAGGGAGGGAAAAACTGTTTTTT. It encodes CASSQLAGREKLFF.

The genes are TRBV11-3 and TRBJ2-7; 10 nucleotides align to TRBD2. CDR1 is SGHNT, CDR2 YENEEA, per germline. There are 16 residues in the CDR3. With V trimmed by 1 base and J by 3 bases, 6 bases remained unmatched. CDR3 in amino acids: CASSLGTASGSYEQYF. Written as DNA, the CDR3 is TGTGCCAGCAGCTTAGGGACGGCTAGCGGGAGCTACGAGCAGTACTTC.

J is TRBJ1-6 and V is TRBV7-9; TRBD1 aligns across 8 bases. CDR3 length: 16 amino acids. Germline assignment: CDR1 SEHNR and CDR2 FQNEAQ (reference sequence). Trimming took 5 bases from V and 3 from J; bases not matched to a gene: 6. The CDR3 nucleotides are TGTGCCAGCAGCCAGAGGACAGGGTTCTATAATTCACCCCTCCACTTT. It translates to CASSQRTGFYNSPLHF.

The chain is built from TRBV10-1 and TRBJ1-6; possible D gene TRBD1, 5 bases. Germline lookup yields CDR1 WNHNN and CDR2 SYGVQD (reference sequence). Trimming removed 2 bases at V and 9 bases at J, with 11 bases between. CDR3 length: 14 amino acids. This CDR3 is CASSEGQGSSPLHF. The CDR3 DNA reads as TGCGCCAGCAGTGAGGGCCAGGGTTCTTCACCCCTCCACTTT.

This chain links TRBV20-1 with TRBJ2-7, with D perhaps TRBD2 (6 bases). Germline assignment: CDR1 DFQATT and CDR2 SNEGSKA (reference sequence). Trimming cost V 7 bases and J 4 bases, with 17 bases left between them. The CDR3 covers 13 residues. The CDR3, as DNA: TGCAGTGGGAGGGGCAGGGATGGATACGAGCAGTACTTC. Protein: CSGRGRDGYEQYF.

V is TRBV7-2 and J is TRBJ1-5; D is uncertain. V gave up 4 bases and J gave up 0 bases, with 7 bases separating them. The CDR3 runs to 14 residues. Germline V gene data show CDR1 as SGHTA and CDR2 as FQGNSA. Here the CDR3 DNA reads TGTGCCAGCAGCTGGGGTCCTAGCAATCAGCCCCAGCATTTT. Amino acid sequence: CASSWGPSNQPQHF.